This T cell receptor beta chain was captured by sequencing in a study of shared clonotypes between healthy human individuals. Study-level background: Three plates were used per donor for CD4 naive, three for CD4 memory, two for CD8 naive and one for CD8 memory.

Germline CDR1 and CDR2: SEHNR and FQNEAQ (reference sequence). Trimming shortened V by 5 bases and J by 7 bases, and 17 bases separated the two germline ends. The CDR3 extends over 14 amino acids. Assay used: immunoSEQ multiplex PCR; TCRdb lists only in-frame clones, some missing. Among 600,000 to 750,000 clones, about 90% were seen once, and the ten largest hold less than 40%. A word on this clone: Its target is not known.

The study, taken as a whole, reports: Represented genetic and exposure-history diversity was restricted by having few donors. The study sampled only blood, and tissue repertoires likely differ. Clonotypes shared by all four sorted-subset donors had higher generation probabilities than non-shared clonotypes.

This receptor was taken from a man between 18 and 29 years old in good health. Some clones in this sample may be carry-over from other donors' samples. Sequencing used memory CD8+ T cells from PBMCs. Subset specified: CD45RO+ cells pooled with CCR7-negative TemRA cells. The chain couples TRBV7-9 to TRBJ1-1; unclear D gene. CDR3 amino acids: CASSKTLGEGEAFF. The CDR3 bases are TGTGCCAGCAGCAAAACCCTCGGGGAAGGTGAAGCTTTCTTT.